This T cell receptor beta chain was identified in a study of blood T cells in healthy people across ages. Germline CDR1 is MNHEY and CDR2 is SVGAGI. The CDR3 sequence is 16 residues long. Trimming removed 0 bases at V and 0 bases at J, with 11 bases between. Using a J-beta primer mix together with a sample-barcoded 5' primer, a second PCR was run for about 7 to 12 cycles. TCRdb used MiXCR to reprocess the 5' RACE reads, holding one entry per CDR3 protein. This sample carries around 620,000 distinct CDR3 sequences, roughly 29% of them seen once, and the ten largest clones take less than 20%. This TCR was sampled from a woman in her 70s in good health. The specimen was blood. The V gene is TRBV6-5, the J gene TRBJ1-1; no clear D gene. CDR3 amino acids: CASSYSSQEMNTEAFF. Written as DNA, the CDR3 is TGTGCCAGCAGTTACTCCTCCCAGGAGATGAACACTGAAGCTTTCTTT.